These 18 T cell receptor beta chains were all obtained from the same sample, sequenced in a study of T-cell memory formation after mild COVID-19. MiXCR, applied by TCRdb to the 5' RACE reads, yields one record per CDR3 protein. Among tens of thousands of distinct CDR3 sequences listed, more than 20% were seen once. What was sequenced was PBMCs or a T cell subset sorted from them (not recorded which). The receptors shown here come from a man aged 18 to 29 who had mild COVID-19 (a few samples of this study predate the infection). Cell type and time point are not known.

The chain is built from TRBV20-1 and TRBJ2-5; D not certain. CDR3 length: 13 residues. Germline CDR1 reads DFQATT; CDR2 reads SNEGSKA (reference sequence). Trimming cost V 1 base and J 1 base, with 7 bases left between them. Written as DNA, the CDR3 is TGCAGTGCTAGAGGGCTGATCCAAGAGACCCAGTACTTC. Its protein product is CSARGLIQETQYF.

The gene calls are TRBV4-2 and TRBJ2-5; D perhaps matches TRBD1 (5 bases). Germline V gene sequence: CDR1 LGHNA, CDR2 YNFKEQ. CDR3 size: 16 residues. Trimming removed 4 bases at V and 3 bases at J, with 18 bases between. CDR3 region: CASSPLTTGDEETQYF. The CDR3 nucleotides are TGTGCCAGCAGCCCCCTGACAACAGGAGACGAAGAGACCCAGTACTTC.

This chain joins TRBV7-2 and TRBJ2-3, with 11 bases that match TRBD2. Trimming cost V 5 bases and J 12 bases; bases outside gene matches: 13. From germline, CDR1 is SGHTA and CDR2 FQGNSA. This CDR3 is built from 15 residues. CDR3 sequence: CASSNTSGGTKSQYF. Here the CDR3 DNA reads TGTGCCAGCAGCAATACTAGCGGGGGAACTAAATCCCAGTATTTT.

This clonotype came up a few times. CDR3 DNA: TGCGCCAGCAGCTATGACTGGAGAGCCGGGGAGCTGTTTTTT. Amino acids: CASSYDWRAGELFF. V and J are TRBV4-1 and TRBJ2-2; D is undetermined. Trimming shortened V by 5 bases and J by 6 bases, and 13 bases separated the two germline ends. Per germline, CDR1 MGHRA and CDR2 YSYEKL. This CDR3 is 14 amino acids long.

The chain employs TRBV19 and TRBJ2-3; D might be TRBD1 (5 bases). This CDR3 is built from 13 residues. The germline V gene encodes CDR1 LNHDA and CDR2 SQIVND (reference sequence). V was trimmed by 1 base and J by 3 bases, leaving 5 bases between them. CDR3 sequence: CASSIAGTDTQYF. The DNA of the CDR3 is TGTGCCAGTAGTATAGCAGGGACAGATACGCAGTATTTT. Full variable domain (missing parts from reference TRBV19 and TRBJ2-3): DGGITQSPKYLFRKEGQNVTLSCEQNLNHDAMYWYRQDPGQGLRLIYYSQIVNDFQKGDIAEGYSVSREKKESFPLTVTSAQKNPTAFYLCASSIAGTDTQYFGPGTRLTVL.

V and J are TRBV6-2 or TRBV6-3 and TRBJ2-7; a weak D match, TRBD1 (5 bases). V shed 7 bases and J shed 2 bases, with 21 bases lying between them. CDR3 length: 16 residues. Germline V gene sequence: CDR1 MNHEY, CDR2 SVGEGT. The CDR3 sequence: CASTTKFRVIPYEQYF. As DNA, the CDR3 is TGTGCCAGCACCACGAAGTTCAGGGTCATCCCCTACGAGCAGTACTTC.

V gene TRBV9 combines with J gene TRBJ2-1; no clear D gene. With 3 bases removed from V and 4 bases from J, the gap between germline ends came to 8 bases. This CDR3 has 13 residues. From germline, CDR1 is SGDLS and CDR2 YYNGEE. The CDR3 here is CASSAETYNEQFF. The CDR3 DNA is TGTGCCAGCAGCGCCGAAACATACAATGAGCAGTTCTTC.

J is TRBJ2-2 and V is TRBV3-1, with a possible D match to TRBD2 (6 bases). The CDR3 is 16 amino acids. Germline lookup yields CDR1 LGHDT and CDR2 YNNKEL (reference sequence). With 1 base removed from V and 6 bases from J, the gap between germline ends came to 15 bases. In DNA form, the CDR3 reads TGTGCCAGCAGCCAAGGGTTCGGGGAGGCCGCCGGGGAGCTGTTTTTT. It codes for CASSQGFGEAAGELFF.

The rearrangement joins TRBV10-3 to TRBJ2-7, with 11 nucleotides matching TRBD2. Germline CDR1 and CDR2: ENHRY and SYGVKD. This CDR3 contains 14 residues. Losses at the gene ends were 10 bases for V and 3 bases for J; bases not matched to a gene: 8. Here the CDR3 reads CATSLAGGLYEQYF. DNA for the CDR3: TGTGCCACTTCCTTAGCGGGGGGGCTCTACGAGCAGTACTTC.

In its sample, this clonotype was seen a few times. This sequence joins TRBV5-1 and TRBJ2-3; 8 bases are shared with TRBD2. The CDR3 extends over 17 amino acids. From germline, CDR1 is SGHRS and CDR2 YFSETQ. J gave up 1 base and V 0 bases, and 7 bases lay outside the gene matches. The CDR3: CASSLGPGTRGTDTQYF. The CDR3 region has the DNA TGCGCCAGCAGCTTGGGACCTGGGACTAGGGGCACAGATACGCAGTATTTT.

The gene calls are TRBV19 and TRBJ1-1; D unresolved. This CDR3 spans 12 amino acids. The V and J ends lost 2 bases and 8 bases respectively, with 9 bases between them. Germline-derived CDR1 and CDR2 are LNHDA and SQIVND (reference sequence). The CDR3 nucleotides read TGTGCCAGTAGTATATTAGGCGCCGAAGCTTTCTTT. Translating it yields CASSILGAEAFF.

This clonotype was observed a handful of times. The V and J genes are TRBV7-9 and TRBJ2-7; D tentatively fits TRBD1 or TRBD2 (5 bases each). V was shortened by 5 bases and J by 3 bases, with 8 bases between the two germline ends. CDR1 is SEHNR, CDR2 FQNEAQ, per germline (reference sequence). The CDR3 is 12 residues long. The CDR3 bases are TGTGCCAGCAGCGGGGACGTCTACGAGCAGTACGTC. Residues: CASSGDVYEQYV.

A few counts support this clonotype. The chain is built from TRBV14 and TRBJ2-3; D is ambiguous. Germline V lookup: CDR1 SGHDN, CDR2 FVKESK. The germline V and J ends were trimmed by 0 bases and 1 base, with 11 bases remaining between them. The CDR3 is 16 residues long. CDR3: CASSQDSGFGTDTQYF. The CDR3 DNA reads TGTGCCAGCAGCCAAGACTCCGGGTTTGGCACAGATACGCAGTATTTT.

The J gene is TRBJ2-5, the V gene TRBV7-6; 9 positions match TRBD1. CDR3 length: 14 residues. Germline trimming cut 5 bases from V and 5 bases from J; bases unmatched to any gene: 6. Germline CDR1 is SGHVS and CDR2 is FNYEAQ. CDR3 DNA: TGTGCCAGCAGCCAGACAGGGGGTCGGGAGACCCAGTACTTC. This encodes CASSQTGGRETQYF.

This clonotype was counted ten times or more. J is TRBJ2-2 and V is TRBV6-5, with 9 bases matching TRBD2. The germline V gene encodes CDR1 MNHEY and CDR2 SVGAGI. The V and J ends lost 4 bases and 6 bases, in that order; junction bases with no gene match: 6. The CDR3 is 15 amino acids. CDR3: CASSWGAGGAGELFF. The CDR3 bases are TGTGCCAGCAGTTGGGGAGCGGGGGGCGCCGGGGAGCTGTTTTTT.

V and J are TRBV20-1 and TRBJ1-2; D is ambiguous. The length of the CDR3 is 12 residues. V gave up 5 bases and J gave up 1 base, with 8 bases separating them. The germline V gene encodes CDR1 DFQATT and CDR2 SNEGSKA (reference sequence). CDR3 sequence: CSAPRFNYGYTF. CDR3 bases: TGCAGTGCTCCCAGGTTTAACTATGGCTACACCTTC.

The chain employs TRBV29-1 and TRBJ2-7; 7 bases fit TRBD1. V gave up 7 bases and J gave up 2 bases; unmatched junction bases: 5. This CDR3 has 12 amino acids. Germline V CDR1 and CDR2: SQVTM, ANQGSEA. CDR3 sequence reads: CSATGATYEQYF. The DNA of the CDR3 is TGCAGCGCTACAGGGGCGACCTACGAGCAGTACTTC.

V and J are TRBV7-8 and TRBJ1-1, with D uncertain. V was clipped by 5 bases and J by 1 base, with 8 bases between them. This CDR3 region has 13 residues. CDR1 SGHVS and CDR2 FQNEAQ come from the germline V gene. DNA of the CDR3: TGTGCCAGCAGCAGCCGATCGAACACTGAAGCTTTCTTT. It yields the protein CASSSRSNTEAFF.